A single sample is the source of the 24 T cell receptor beta chains below, sequenced in a study of beta chain features in type 1 diabetes (dated by TCRdb to 2016 to 2018). The method was the immunoSEQ multiplex PCR assay. The entire isolated RNA was reverse transcribed using the High Capacity cDNA Reverse Transcription Kit, and thus expressed TCRB transcripts were sequenced. In its TCRdb copy, this immuneACCESS table keeps in-frame sequences only and misses some clones. Where compared with another copy, unresolved V genes explain less than half of these, and the others have no known cause. This sample gives 250,000 to 350,000 clones in total; 12% to 15% of them show up just once. The ten largest clones capture about 6.7% of the sample. The sequencing sample was made of central memory CD4+ T cells from blood. The receptors here all came from a man between 25 and 39 years old in good health.

The chain combines TRBV7-9 with TRBJ2-3; 13 nucleotides align to TRBD2. CDR3 length equals 16 residues. The trim removed 5 bases at V and 4 bases at J, leaving 6 bases unmatched. CDR1 is SEHNR, CDR2 FQNEAQ, per germline (reference sequence). The CDR3 coding sequence is TGTGCCAGCAGCCGGACTAGCGGGAGATTCTCAGATACGCAGTATTTT. This sequence encodes CASSRTSGRFSDTQYF.

The V gene is TRBV7-8, the J gene TRBJ2-1, with 7 bases matching TRBD2. CDR3 size: 15 residues. Looked up from germline, CDR1 is SGHVS and CDR2 is FQNEAQ. With V trimmed by 4 bases and J by 0 bases, 3 bases remained unmatched. The CDR3 here is CASSSGGSSYNEQFF. As DNA, the CDR3 is TGTGCCAGCAGCTCCGGGGGGAGCTCCTACAATGAGCAGTTCTTC.

The genes are TRBV7-9 and TRBJ2-3; D remains unclear. V lost 1 base and J 0 bases, leaving 8 bases between the germline ends. This CDR3 has 15 residues. CDR1 and CDR2 (germline): SEHNR, FQNEAQ (reference sequence). The CDR3 DNA sequence: TGTGCCAGCAGCTTAGTGGGGAAAAGCACAGATACGCAGTATTTT. Protein: CASSLVGKSTDTQYF.

The sample holds a few counts of this clone. The rearrangement joins TRBV7-7 to TRBJ2-1, with 8 bases matching TRBD2. The germline gives CDR1 SSHAT, CDR2 FNYEAQ (reference sequence). J lost 16 bases, V lost 3 bases, and 11 bases had no gene match. CDR3 length equals 13 residues. As DNA, the CDR3 is TGTGCCAGCAGCTTGGACCCGGGAGGGACACGTTTCTTC. It encodes CASSLDPGGTRFF. The whole variable domain, remainder taken from reference TRBV7-7 and TRBJ2-1, is GAGVSQSPRYKVTKRGQDVTLRCDPISSHATLYWYQQALGQGPEFLTYFNYEAQPDKSGLPSDRFSAERPEGSISTLTIQRTEQRDSAMYRCASSLDPGGTRFFGPGTRLTVL.

The chain joins TRBV10-3 to TRBJ1-2; D unresolved. The CDR3 consists of 16 residues. V was trimmed by 0 bases and J by 3 bases, leaving 14 bases between them. Germline V CDR1 and CDR2: ENHRY, SYGVKD. The CDR3 reads CAISESSGLGDYGYTF. The CDR3 nucleotides are TGTGCCATCAGTGAGTCGTCCGGCCTTGGGGACTATGGCTACACCTTC.

About this clone itself: Compared with germline, one end of the junction differs, possibly owing to a read error. The chain employs TRBV4-2 and TRBJ1-2, with TRBD1 identical over 7 bases. Germline CDR1 reads LGHNA; CDR2 reads YNFKEQ. The CDR3 has 15 amino acids. CDR3 nucleotides: TGTGCCAGCAGCCTCCACGGACAGGCGGTCTATGGCCACACCTTC. Protein sequence: CASSLHGQAVYGHTF.

This clone was counted a single time. The chain recombines TRBV9 with TRBJ2-7; the D is unclear. Trimming removed 2 bases at V and 6 bases at J, with 12 bases between. The germline gives CDR1 SGDLS, CDR2 YYNGEE. This CDR3 has 13 amino acids. The CDR3 nucleotides read TGTGCCAGCAGCGTTTCACCCCATACCGAGCAGTACGTC. Protein product: CASSVSPHTEQYV.

The V gene is TRBV5-4, the J gene TRBJ1-5; D gene uncertain. Between the trimmed V and J ends, which lost 4 bases and 0 bases, there was a span of 11 bases. The length of the CDR3 is 15 residues. CDR1 and CDR2 from the germline V gene are SGHNT and YYREEE (reference sequence). CDR3 in amino acids: CASSRDIHSNQPQHF. The CDR3 DNA reads as TGTGCCAGCAGCCGGGATATCCATAGCAATCAGCCCCAGCATTTT.

This clone turned up a few times. The chain joins TRBV7-3 to TRBJ2-1; 11 bases fit TRBD2. Germline values: CDR1 SGHTA, CDR2 FQGTGA. Trimming at V came to 4 bases and at J to 0 bases, leaving 8 bases not matched to a gene. The CDR3 contains 18 residues. CDR3 nucleotide sequence: TGTGCCAGCAGCTCCCGACTAGCGGGGTTCTCCTCCTACAATGAGCAGTTCTTC. This gives the protein CASSSRLAGFSSYNEQFF.

The CDR3 here is CAPPETAKAYEQYF. CDR3 in DNA: TGTGCACCACCGGAGACCGCAAAGGCCTACGAGCAGTACTTC. V gene TRBV5-6 combines with J gene TRBJ2-5; unclear D gene. The DNA end is more similar to TRBJ2-7, so the J call may be wrong. The CDR3 is 14 amino acids. CDR1 and CDR2 from the germline V gene are SGHDT and YYEEEE.

The chain combines TRBV7-2 with TRBJ2-5; D is uncertain. This CDR3 contains 15 residues. Germline V CDR1 and CDR2: SGHTA, FQGNSA. Trimming cost V 0 bases and J 5 bases, with 13 bases left between them. The CDR3, as DNA: TGTGCCAGCAGCTTAGCGGGGATAAGCAGTGAGACCCAGTACTTC. It codes for CASSLAGISSETQYF.

This clone came up a few times. This chain uses TRBV4-3 with TRBJ1-1; D might be TRBD1 (6 bases). The germline CDR1 and CDR2 sequences are LGHNA and YSLEER. This CDR3 region has 15 residues. Trimming took 4 bases from V and 4 from J, leaving 16 bases between them. The CDR3 region has the DNA TGCGCCAGCAGCCCTGGGGGCGGGCTCGGCACTGAAGCTTTCTTT. It yields the protein CASSPGGGLGTEAFF.

V gene TRBV28 combines with J gene TRBJ1-2; maybe TRBD1 (5 bases). CDR1 and CDR2 from the germline V gene are MDHEN and SYDVKM. The CDR3 contains 17 residues. Trimming shortened V by 6 bases and J by 1 base, and 21 bases separated the two germline ends. The CDR3 coding sequence is TGTGCCAGCAGCTTAGGGTCCGACAGATTATTTAACTATGGCTACACCTTC. Protein: CASSLGSDRLFNYGYTF.

V gene TRBV5-6 combines with J gene TRBJ1-3; possibly TRBD1 for D (5 bases). Germline lookup yields CDR1 SGHDT and CDR2 YYEEEE. V was shortened by 3 bases and J by 8 bases, with 12 bases between the two germline ends. The CDR3 totals 13 residues. The CDR3 DNA sequence: TGTGCCAGCAGCTGGATGGGGGAGGACACCATATATTTT. Amino acid sequence: CASSWMGEDTIYF.

This clone was detected many times. Other nucleotide sequences from this sample produce the same CDR3. The V and J genes are TRBV19 and TRBJ1-2, with 8 bases aligning to TRBD1. The junction had 5 bases not matched to a gene; V was cut back by 3 bases and J by 5 bases. Germline V gene data show CDR1 as LNHDA and CDR2 as SQIVND (reference sequence). The CDR3 has 14 residues. The CDR3 reads CASSISTGGYGYTF. The CDR3 nucleotides are TGTGCCAGTAGTATTTCTACAGGGGGGTATGGCTACACCTTC.

Worth noting for this clone: Other nucleotide sequences from this sample produce the same CDR3. The rearrangement links TRBV18 to TRBJ2-2, with 9 bases aligning to TRBD1. Germline CDR1 and CDR2: KGHSH and LQKENI. Trimming cost V 3 bases and J 3 bases; bases outside gene matches: 2. This CDR3 spans 15 amino acids. CDR3 sequence (DNA): TGTGCCAGCTCACCGGGACAGGGATACACCGGGGAGCTGTTTTTT. Translation: CASSPGQGYTGELFF.

The sample holds a few counts of this clone. The chain recombines TRBV9 with TRBJ1-2; 7 bases line up with TRBD1. This CDR3 contains 16 residues. Germline-derived CDR1 and CDR2 are SGDLS and YYNGEE. The V segment lost 3 bases and the J segment 3 bases; nucleotides outside the gene matches: 11. CDR3 sequence: CASSASRDSFDYGYTF. The CDR3 DNA is TGTGCCAGCAGCGCTTCCCGGGACAGCTTTGACTATGGCTACACCTTC.

This chain links TRBV5-4 with TRBJ1-1, with a tentative D call TRBD1 (6 bases). This CDR3 is 16 amino acids long. V gave up 0 bases and J gave up 1 base, with 13 bases separating them. Germline lookup yields CDR1 SGHNT and CDR2 YYREEE (reference sequence). CDR3 sequence reads: CASSLGGAAANTEAFF. The DNA of the CDR3 is TGTGCCAGCAGCTTGGGGGGGGCAGCAGCGAACACTGAAGCTTTCTTT.

The chain's CDR3 is CASSQPPRGGGNEQFF. In nucleotides, the CDR3 is TGTGCCAGCAGCCAGCCTCCCCGCGGAGGCGGGAATGAGCAGTTCTTC. The chain carries TRBV11-2 and TRBJ2-1, with D perhaps matching TRBD2 (5 bases). V was cut by 5 bases and J by 7 bases, with 21 bases left in between. Germline values: CDR1 SGHAT, CDR2 FQNNGV. There are 16 residues in the CDR3.

The V and J genes are TRBV30 and TRBJ1-5, with 9 bases that match TRBD1. V shed 3 bases, J shed 8 bases, and the junction held 5 bases outside the gene matches. In germline, CDR1 is GTSNPN, CDR2 SVGIG (reference sequence). CDR3 length: 13 amino acids. This CDR3 is CAWSQGQGKPQHF. CDR3 bases: TGTGCCTGGAGCCAGGGACAGGGAAAGCCCCAGCATTTT.

This sequence joins TRBV27 and TRBJ2-5; 9 bases fit TRBD1. Germline V gives CDR1 MNHEY, CDR2 SMNVEV (reference sequence). The CDR3 is 13 residues long. V lost 8 bases, J lost 0 bases, and 1 base stayed unmatched. In DNA form, the CDR3 reads TGTGCCAGCGGGACAGGGTACCAAGAGACCCAGTACTTC. Translation: CASGTGYQETQYF.

This chain joins TRBV29-1 and TRBJ2-3; 11 nucleotides match TRBD2. This CDR3 contains 13 residues. Germline trimming cut 7 bases from V and 4 bases from J; bases unmatched to any gene: 4. The germline gives CDR1 SQVTM, CDR2 ANQGSEA. The CDR3: CSGVAGGADTQYF. As DNA, the CDR3 is TGCAGCGGGGTAGCGGGAGGGGCAGATACGCAGTATTTT.

This clone was counted a few times. V usage is TRBV7-2 and J usage is TRBJ2-7; 9 bases fit TRBD2. Germline V lookup: CDR1 SGHTA, CDR2 FQGNSA. CDR3 length: 15 residues. V shed 6 bases and J 6 bases; nucleotides not matched to a gene: 12. In nucleotides, the CDR3 is TGTGCCAGCAGTCACAATAGCGGGGGAGGCCTCGAGCAGTACTTC. Encoded protein: CASSHNSGGGLEQYF.

This clone was seen more than once but under ten times. The chain couples TRBV5-4 to TRBJ1-3, with D maybe TRBD1 (5 bases). The germline V and J ends were trimmed by 0 bases and 4 bases, with 14 bases remaining between them. The CDR3 has 16 amino acids. Germline loops: CDR1 SGHNT, CDR2 YYREEE (reference sequence). The CDR3 spells CASSLDGAKAGNTIYF. In DNA, the CDR3 is TGTGCCAGCAGCTTGGACGGGGCCAAAGCGGGAAACACCATATATTTT.